One and the same sample provided the 20 T cell receptor beta chains below, sequenced in a study of control samples from healthy donors and cancer patients (dated by TCRdb to 2018 to 2020). Receptor amplification or capture employed the immunoSEQ multiplex PCR assay. TCRdb took over this immuneACCESS table, retaining in-frame rearrangements with V and J assigned. Such tables are incomplete; in checked studies, under half of the missing clones stem from an unresolved V gene, and the remainder is unexplained. This sample is represented by roughly 170,000 clones; 80% to 90% of them were singletons. The ten largest account for around 5% of the sample. Input material: blood. These TCRs come from a woman younger than 45 in good health.

V is TRBV7-2 and J is TRBJ2-3; D unclear. CDR1 and CDR2 from the germline V gene are SGHTA and FQGNSA. Trimming removed 1 base at V and 1 base at J, with 9 bases between. This CDR3 region has 15 residues. The CDR3 DNA reads as TGTGCCAGCAGCTTAGACCGCGTCCGCACAGATACGCAGTATTTT. Amino acid sequence: CASSLDRVRTDTQYF.

The rearrangement uses TRBV7-9 and TRBJ2-5; 8 bases line up with TRBD1. The V segment lost 2 bases and the J segment 4 bases; nucleotides outside the gene matches: 12. Looked up from germline, CDR1 is SEHNR and CDR2 is FQNEAQ (reference sequence). The CDR3 consists of 17 residues. This CDR3 reads CASSLYGTGRVGETQYF. The CDR3 bases are TGTGCCAGCAGCTTATATGGGACAGGCCGGGTCGGAGAGACCCAGTACTTC.

This chain uses TRBV27 with TRBJ1-4; 7 bases line up with TRBD1. The germline V gene has CDR1 MNHEY and CDR2 SMNVEV (reference sequence). V shed 2 bases and J 5 bases; nucleotides not matched to a gene: 5. CDR3 length equals 15 residues. CDR3 DNA sequence: TGTGCCAGCAGTTTACTTACCAGGGGGAATGAAAAACTGTTTTTT. It translates to CASSLLTRGNEKLFF.

The rearrangement joins TRBV9 to TRBJ1-3; D ambiguous. CDR3 length equals 15 residues. The germline gives CDR1 SGDLS, CDR2 YYNGEE. Deletions cut 0 bases from V and 0 bases from J, with 7 bases between. CDR3 protein: CASSVAGYSGNTIYF. The CDR3 nucleotides are TGTGCCAGCAGCGTAGCCGGGTACTCTGGAAACACCATATATTTT.

The chain employs TRBV3-1 (or the pseudogene TRBV3-2) and TRBJ2-5; possible D gene TRBD2, 6 bases. The V and J ends lost 0 bases and 1 base respectively, with 9 bases between them. Germline V gene sequence: CDR1 LGHDT, CDR2 YNNKEL (reference sequence). This CDR3 is built from 15 residues. The CDR3 DNA follows: TGTGCCAGCAGCCAAGAGGGGGGACTCCAAGAGACCCAGTACTTC. It encodes CASSQEGGLQETQYF.

The rearrangement joins TRBV7-6 to TRBJ1-6; 7 bases are shared with TRBD1. The CDR3 sequence is 14 residues long. Per the germline V gene, CDR1 is SGHVS and CDR2 is FNYEAQ. The J segment lost 5 bases and the V segment lost 5 bases, leaving 3 bases of the junction unmatched. In nucleotides, the CDR3 is TGTGCCAGCAGCGGAGGACAGGATAATTCACCCCTCCACTTT. Its translation: CASSGGQDNSPLHF.

This chain links TRBV14 with TRBJ2-5; D may be TRBD2 (5 bases). CDR1 and CDR2 (germline): SGHDN, FVKESK. V lost 0 bases and J 7 bases, leaving 9 bases between the germline ends. CDR3 length equals 13 residues. CDR3: CASSQDLAGTQYF. The CDR3 DNA sequence: TGTGCCAGCAGCCAAGACCTAGCAGGGACCCAGTACTTC.

This clone was found once. The chain uses TRBV7-8 and TRBJ1-1; D is possibly TRBD1 (5 bases). The V gene's germline CDR1 is SGHVS and CDR2 FQNEAQ. The CDR3 spans 13 residues. V was trimmed by 5 bases and J by 4 bases, leaving 11 bases between them. The CDR3 region is CASSPGGGTEAFF. In DNA form, the CDR3 reads TGTGCCAGCAGCCCCGGGGGGGGCACTGAAGCTTTCTTT.

Of note for this clone: The sample holds other DNA sequences that translate to the same CDR3. This chain links TRBV6-5 with TRBJ2-5; D not certain. Trimming stripped 5 bases from V and 4 bases from J, with 8 bases between. CDR3 length equals 12 residues. CDR1 is MNHEY, CDR2 SVGAGI, per germline. The CDR3 region has the DNA TGTGCCAGCAGTACCCTGGGAGAGACCCAGTACTTC. Its protein product is CASSTLGETQYF.

The chain carries TRBV28 and TRBJ1-5, with TRBD1 matching 9 bases. J was trimmed by 5 bases and V by 4 bases; bases with no gene match: 15. This CDR3 has 18 amino acids. CDR1 and CDR2 from the germline V gene are MDHEN and SYDVKM. The CDR3: CASSSSGTGHPVYQPQHF. CDR3 sequence (DNA): TGTGCCAGCAGTTCCTCGGGGACAGGGCACCCGGTATATCAGCCCCAGCATTTT.

This chain connects TRBV27 to TRBJ2-7; D unresolved. Germline loops: CDR1 MNHEY, CDR2 SMNVEV (reference sequence). V dropped 0 bases and J dropped 0 bases, with 12 bases sitting between them. There are 16 residues in the CDR3. CDR3 sequence (DNA): TGTGCCAGCAGTTTATCGTTCTACCGTAGCTCCTACGAGCAGTACTTC. This encodes CASSLSFYRSSYEQYF.

CDR3 sequence (DNA): TGTGCCAGCAGACGAGCCGGAGTCAGTGATGGCTACACCTTC. This encodes CASRRAGVSDGYTF. The V and J genes are TRBV14 and TRBJ1-2; unclear D gene. The CDR3 runs 14 residues. Germline loops: CDR1 SGHDN, CDR2 FVKESK. Trimming left V 6 bases short and J 6 bases short, with 17 bases between.

The chain has TRBV6-6 and TRBJ1-5; possible D gene TRBD1, 5 bases. The germline V gene has CDR1 MNHNY and CDR2 SVGAGI (reference sequence). Trimming left V 5 bases short and J 5 bases short, with 10 bases between. There are 13 residues in the CDR3. In nucleotides, the CDR3 is TGTGCCAGCAGTAACCAGGGAGATCAGCCCCAGCATTTT. Encoded protein: CASSNQGDQPQHF.

The chain couples TRBV9 to TRBJ1-6; D gene uncertain. The germline V gene has CDR1 SGDLS and CDR2 YYNGEE. Trimming pared 0 bases from V and 7 bases from J, leaving 11 bases between. This CDR3 spans 15 amino acids. The CDR3 DNA reads TGTGCCAGCAGCGTAGAGGGCAGTTCCAATTCACCCCTCCACTTT. Encoded protein: CASSVEGSSNSPLHF.

The V call is TRBV5-4, the J call TRBJ2-5; D perhaps matches TRBD2 (5 bases). Trimming removed 7 bases from V and 5 bases from J, with 12 bases in between. CDR1 SGHNT and CDR2 YYREEE come from the germline V gene (reference sequence). This CDR3 spans 12 amino acids. The CDR3 DNA sequence: TGTGCCAGCGGGAGATATTACGAGACCCAGTACTTC. This sequence encodes CASGRYYETQYF.

This sequence joins TRBV5-4 and TRBJ1-1; a weak D match, TRBD1 (5 bases). The CDR3 is 14 residues long. The germline V and J ends were trimmed by 4 bases and 6 bases, with 16 bases remaining between them. Germline CDR1 SGHNT, CDR2 YYREEE (reference sequence). The CDR3 here is CASSPYVGGAEAFF. CDR3 in DNA: TGTGCCAGCAGCCCATATGTTGGGGGGGCTGAAGCTTTCTTT.

The genes are TRBV28 and TRBJ1-1; 10 positions match TRBD1. Germline loops: CDR1 MDHEN, CDR2 SYDVKM. This CDR3 has 13 amino acids. The V segment lost 2 bases and the J segment 11 bases; nucleotides outside the gene matches: 5. The CDR3 DNA sequence: TGTGCCAGCAGTTTACCAGACAGGGGGCAGGCTTTCTTT. As protein: CASSLPDRGQAFF.

This chain connects TRBV13 to TRBJ2-1; D may match TRBD1 or TRBD2 (5 bases each). The length of the CDR3 is 18 residues. Germline V lookup: CDR1 PRHDT, CDR2 FYEKMQ (reference sequence). Trimming cost V 4 bases and J 5 bases, with 24 bases left between them. The CDR3 DNA is TGTGCCAGCAGCTCGGGACCCCCTGGCCTCGGAGATCACAATGAGCAGTTCTTC. It encodes CASSSGPPGLGDHNEQFF.

This chain links TRBV11-2 with TRBJ2-5, with 10 bases identical to TRBD1. With 4 bases clipped from V and 1 base from J, the junction kept 3 bases outside the gene matches. Germline V gene data show CDR1 as SGHAT and CDR2 as FQNNGV. The CDR3 contains 15 residues. For the CDR3, the DNA is TGTGCCAGCAGCTACCGGGACAGGGGCCAAGAGACCCAGTACTTC. Translating it yields CASSYRDRGQETQYF.

V and J are TRBV20-1 and TRBJ2-1; unclear D gene. CDR3 length equals 11 residues. The germline CDR1 and CDR2 sequences are DFQATT and SNEGSKA (reference sequence). Between the trimmed V and J ends, which lost 5 bases and 3 bases, there was a span of 5 bases. The CDR3 reads CSAPYYNEQFF. The CDR3 DNA sequence: TGCAGTGCTCCCTACTACAATGAGCAGTTCTTC.